The clone carrying this T cell receptor (beta chain) was counted a few times. Its antigen is undetermined. MiXCR, run by TCRdb on the 5' RACE reads, gives a single entry per CDR3 protein. The sample has a few hundred thousand distinct CDR3 sequences; 10% to 15% are singletons. This entry belongs to a study of T cells after yellow fever vaccination. Study-level findings and limits: Booster sampling recovered most clones from primary vaccination (roughly 97% CD4, roughly 88% CD8).

The V end was cut by 0 bases, the J end by 10 bases, with 9 bases between. Germline V CDR1 and CDR2: MGHDK, SYGVNS. This CDR3 has 13 residues. The J gene is TRBJ1-4, the V gene TRBV25-1; no definite D call. The sequence was collected from a man aged 25 to 45 who received the YFV17D yellow fever vaccine. The sequencing here drew on CD4+ T cells sorted from PBMCs, taken 45 days after the yellow fever booster vaccination. CDR3 DNA sequence: TGTGCCAGCAGTGAATACAAGGCGGGAAAACTGTTTTTT. It codes for CASSEYKAGKLFF.